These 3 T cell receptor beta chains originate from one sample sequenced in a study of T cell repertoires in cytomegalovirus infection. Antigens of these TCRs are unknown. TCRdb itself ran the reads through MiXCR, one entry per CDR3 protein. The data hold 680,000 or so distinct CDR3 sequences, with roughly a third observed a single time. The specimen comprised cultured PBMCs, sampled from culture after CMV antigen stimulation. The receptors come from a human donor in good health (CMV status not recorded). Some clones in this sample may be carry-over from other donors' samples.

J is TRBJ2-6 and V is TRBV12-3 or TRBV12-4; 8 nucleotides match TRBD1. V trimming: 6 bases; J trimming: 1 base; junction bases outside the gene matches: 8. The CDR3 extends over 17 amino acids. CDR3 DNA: TGTGCCAGCAGGCGGACAGGGATAATTTCTGGGGCCAACGTCCTGACTTTC. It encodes CASRRTGIISGANVLTF.

In nucleotides, the CDR3 is TGTGCCAGCAGCTTAGCGACAACCTATGGCTACACCTTC. It is translated as CASSLATTYGYTF. The gene calls are TRBV7-9 and TRBJ1-2; D remains ambiguous. Trimming shortened V by 0 bases and J by 4 bases, and 6 bases separated the two germline ends. The CDR3 runs to 13 residues. Germline CDR1 is SEHNR and CDR2 is FQNEAQ (reference sequence).

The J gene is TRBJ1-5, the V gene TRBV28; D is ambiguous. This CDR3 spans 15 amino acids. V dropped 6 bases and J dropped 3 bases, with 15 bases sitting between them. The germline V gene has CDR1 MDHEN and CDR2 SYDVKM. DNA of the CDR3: TGTGCCAGCAGCTTCGGAGTCGTCTTCAATCAGCCCCAGCATTTT. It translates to CASSFGVVFNQPQHF.